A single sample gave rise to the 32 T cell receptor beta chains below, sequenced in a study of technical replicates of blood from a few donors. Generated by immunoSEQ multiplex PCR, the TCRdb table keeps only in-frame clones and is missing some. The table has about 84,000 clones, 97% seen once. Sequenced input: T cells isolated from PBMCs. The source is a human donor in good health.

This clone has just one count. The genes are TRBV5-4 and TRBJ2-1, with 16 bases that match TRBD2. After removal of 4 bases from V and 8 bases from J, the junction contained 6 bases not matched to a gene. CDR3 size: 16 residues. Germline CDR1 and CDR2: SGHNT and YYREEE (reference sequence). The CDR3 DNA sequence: TGTGCCAGCAGCCGGGGGACTAGCGGGAGGGGGGATGAGCAGTTCTTC. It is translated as CASSRGTSGRGDEQFF. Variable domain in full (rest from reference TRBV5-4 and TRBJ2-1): ETGVTQSPTHLIKTRGQQVTLRCSSQSGHNTVSWYQQALGQGPQFIFQYYREEENGRGNFPPRFSGLQFPNYSSELNVNALELDDSALYLCASSRGTSGRGDEQFFGPGTRLTVL.

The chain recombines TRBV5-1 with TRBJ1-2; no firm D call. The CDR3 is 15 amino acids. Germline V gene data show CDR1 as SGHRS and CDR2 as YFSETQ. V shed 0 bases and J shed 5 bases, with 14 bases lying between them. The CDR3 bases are TGCGCCAGCAGCTTGGGGTCCGCGCGAGATTATGGCTACACCTTC. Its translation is CASSLGSARDYGYTF.

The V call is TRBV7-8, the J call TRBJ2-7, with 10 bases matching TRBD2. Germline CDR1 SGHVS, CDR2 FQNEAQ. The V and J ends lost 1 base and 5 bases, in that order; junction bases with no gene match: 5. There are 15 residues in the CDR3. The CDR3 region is CASSLGSGRAHEQYF. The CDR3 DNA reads TGTGCCAGCAGCTTAGGCAGCGGGAGGGCCCACGAGCAGTACTTC.

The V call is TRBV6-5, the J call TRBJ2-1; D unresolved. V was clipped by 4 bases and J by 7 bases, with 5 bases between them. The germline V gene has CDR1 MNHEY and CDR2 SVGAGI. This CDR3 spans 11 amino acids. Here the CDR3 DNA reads TGTGCCAGCAGTTCAGGAAATGAGCAGTTCTTC. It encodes CASSSGNEQFF.

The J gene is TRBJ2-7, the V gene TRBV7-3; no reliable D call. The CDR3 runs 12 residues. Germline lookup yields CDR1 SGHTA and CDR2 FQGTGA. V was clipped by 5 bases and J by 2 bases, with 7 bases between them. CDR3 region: CASSPTTYEQYF. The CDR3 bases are TGTGCCAGCAGCCCCACTACCTACGAGCAGTACTTC.

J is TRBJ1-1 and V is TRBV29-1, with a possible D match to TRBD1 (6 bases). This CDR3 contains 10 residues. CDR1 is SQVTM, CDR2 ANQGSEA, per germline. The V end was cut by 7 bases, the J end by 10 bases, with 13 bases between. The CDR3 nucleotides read TGCAGCGCTGTGATACAGGGAGCTTTCTTT. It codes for CSAVIQGAFF.

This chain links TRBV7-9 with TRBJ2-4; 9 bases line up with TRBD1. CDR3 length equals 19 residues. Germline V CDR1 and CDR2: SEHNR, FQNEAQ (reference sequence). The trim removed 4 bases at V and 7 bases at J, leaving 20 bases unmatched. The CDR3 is CASSSIQGALRVRSNIQYF. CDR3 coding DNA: TGTGCCAGCAGCTCAATACAGGGGGCGCTTAGAGTCAGATCGAACATTCAGTACTTC.

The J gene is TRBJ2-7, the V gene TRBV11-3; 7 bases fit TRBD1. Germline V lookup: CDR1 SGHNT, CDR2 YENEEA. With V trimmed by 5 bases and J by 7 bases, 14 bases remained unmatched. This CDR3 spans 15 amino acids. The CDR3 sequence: CASSGDRQGGWEQYF. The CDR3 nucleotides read TGTGCCAGCAGCGGCGATCGACAGGGTGGGTGGGAGCAGTACTTC.

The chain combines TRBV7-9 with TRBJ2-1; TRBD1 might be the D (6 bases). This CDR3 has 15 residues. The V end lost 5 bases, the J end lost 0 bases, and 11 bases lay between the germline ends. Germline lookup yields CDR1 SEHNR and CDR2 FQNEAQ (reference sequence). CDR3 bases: TGTGCCAGCAGCGCAACAGGGCTCTCCTACAATGAGCAGTTCTTC. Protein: CASSATGLSYNEQFF.

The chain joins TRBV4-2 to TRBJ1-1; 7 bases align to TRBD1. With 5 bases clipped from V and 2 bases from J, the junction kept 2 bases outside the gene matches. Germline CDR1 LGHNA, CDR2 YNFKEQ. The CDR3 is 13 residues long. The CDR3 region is CASSSGGNTEAFF. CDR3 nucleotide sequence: TGTGCCAGCAGCTCAGGGGGTAACACTGAAGCTTTCTTT.

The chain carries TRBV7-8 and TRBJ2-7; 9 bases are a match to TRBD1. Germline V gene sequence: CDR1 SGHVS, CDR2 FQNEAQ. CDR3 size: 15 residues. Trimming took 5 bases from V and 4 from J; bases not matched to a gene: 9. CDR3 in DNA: TGTGCCAGCAGCCCAAGGCGGGACAGGGCATACGAGCAGTACTTC. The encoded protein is CASSPRRDRAYEQYF.

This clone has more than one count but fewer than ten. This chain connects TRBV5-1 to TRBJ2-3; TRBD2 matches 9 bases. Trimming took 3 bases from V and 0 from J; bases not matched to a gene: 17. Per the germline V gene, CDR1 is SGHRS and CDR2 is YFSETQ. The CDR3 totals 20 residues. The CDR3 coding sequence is TGCGCCAGCAGCTCCGTTTATGTGGGCGGGGGGGCCTATAGCACAGATACGCAGTATTTT. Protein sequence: CASSSVYVGGGAYSTDTQYF.

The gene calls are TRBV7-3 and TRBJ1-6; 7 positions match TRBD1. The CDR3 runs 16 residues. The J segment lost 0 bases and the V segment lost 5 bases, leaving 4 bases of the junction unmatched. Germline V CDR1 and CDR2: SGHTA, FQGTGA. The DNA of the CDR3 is TGTGCCAGCAGCCGAGACAGGGTCTCCTATAATTCACCCCTCCACTTT. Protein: CASSRDRVSYNSPLHF.

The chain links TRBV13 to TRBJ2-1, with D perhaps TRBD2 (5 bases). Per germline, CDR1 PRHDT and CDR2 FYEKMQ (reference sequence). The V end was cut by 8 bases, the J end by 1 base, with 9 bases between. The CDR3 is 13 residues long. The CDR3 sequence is CASSDLSYNEQFF. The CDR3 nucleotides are TGTGCCAGCTCGGACTTATCCTACAATGAGCAGTTCTTC.

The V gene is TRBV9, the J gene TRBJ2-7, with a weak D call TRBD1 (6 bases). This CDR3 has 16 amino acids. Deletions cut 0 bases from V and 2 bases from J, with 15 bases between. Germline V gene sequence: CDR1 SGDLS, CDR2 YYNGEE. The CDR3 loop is CASSVGGLSAAYEQYF. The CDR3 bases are TGTGCCAGCAGCGTAGGGGGGCTCTCGGCGGCCTACGAGCAGTACTTC.

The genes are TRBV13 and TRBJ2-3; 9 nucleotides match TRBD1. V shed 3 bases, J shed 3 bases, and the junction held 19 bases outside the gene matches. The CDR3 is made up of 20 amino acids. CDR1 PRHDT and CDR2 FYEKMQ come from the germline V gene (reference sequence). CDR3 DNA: TGTGCCAGCAGCTTCCTCTTCGTCCCGGGACAGGGCCGTAGGACAGATACGCAGTATTTT. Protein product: CASSFLFVPGQGRRTDTQYF.

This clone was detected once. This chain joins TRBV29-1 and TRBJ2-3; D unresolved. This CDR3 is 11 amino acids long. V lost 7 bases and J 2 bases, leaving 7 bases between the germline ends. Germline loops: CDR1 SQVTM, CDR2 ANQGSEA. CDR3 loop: CSATPTDTQYF. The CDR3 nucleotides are TGCAGCGCGACACCCACAGATACGCAGTATTTT.

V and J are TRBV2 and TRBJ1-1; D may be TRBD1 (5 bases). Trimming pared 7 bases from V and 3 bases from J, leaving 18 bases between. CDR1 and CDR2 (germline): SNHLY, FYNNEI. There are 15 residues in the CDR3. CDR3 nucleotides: TGTGCCAGCACTTTTTTTCGCAGGGAGGACACTGAAGCTTTCTTT. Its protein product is CASTFFRREDTEAFF.

The CDR3 region is CASSLQGIYEQYF. As DNA, the CDR3 is TGTGCCAGCAGCTTACAGGGGATCTACGAGCAGTACTTC. This chain connects TRBV7-2 to TRBJ2-7; perhaps TRBD1 as D (6 bases). The length of the CDR3 is 13 residues. The germline CDR1 and CDR2 sequences are SGHTA and FQGNSA. Trimming took 2 bases from V and 3 from J, leaving 8 bases between them.

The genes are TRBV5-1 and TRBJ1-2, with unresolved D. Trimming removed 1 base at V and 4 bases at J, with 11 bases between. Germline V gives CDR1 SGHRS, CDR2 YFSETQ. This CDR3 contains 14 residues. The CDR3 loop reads CASSLLAAGYGYTF. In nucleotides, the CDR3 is TGCGCCAGCAGCTTGTTGGCAGCGGGCTATGGCTACACCTTC.

The DNA of the CDR3 is TGTGCCAGCACTGGGGACAGTGCTAGCTACACCTTC. Translation gives CASTGDSASYTF. The V gene is TRBV19, the J gene TRBJ1-2; 7 bases fit TRBD1. The CDR3 spans 12 residues. With V trimmed by 9 bases and J by 9 bases, 10 bases remained unmatched. In germline, CDR1 is LNHDA, CDR2 SQIVND (reference sequence).

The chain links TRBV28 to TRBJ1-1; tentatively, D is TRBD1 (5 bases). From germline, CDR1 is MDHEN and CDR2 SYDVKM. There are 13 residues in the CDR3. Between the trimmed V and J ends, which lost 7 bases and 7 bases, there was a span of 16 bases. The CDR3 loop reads CASTLAGGGEAFF. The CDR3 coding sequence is TGTGCCAGCACGTTGGCGGGGGGGGGTGAAGCTTTCTTT.

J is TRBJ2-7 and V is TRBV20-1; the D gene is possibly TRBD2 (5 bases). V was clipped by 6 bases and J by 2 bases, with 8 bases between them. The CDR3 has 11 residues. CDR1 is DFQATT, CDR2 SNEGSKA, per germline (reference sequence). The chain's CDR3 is CSANGAYEQYF. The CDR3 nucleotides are TGCAGTGCAAACGGGGCCTACGAGCAGTACTTC.

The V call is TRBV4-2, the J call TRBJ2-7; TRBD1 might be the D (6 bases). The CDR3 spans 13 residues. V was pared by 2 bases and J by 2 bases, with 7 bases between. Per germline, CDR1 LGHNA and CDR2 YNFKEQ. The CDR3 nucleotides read TGTGCCAGCAGCCAAAGGGGGACCTACGAGCAGTACTTC. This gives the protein CASSQRGTYEQYF.

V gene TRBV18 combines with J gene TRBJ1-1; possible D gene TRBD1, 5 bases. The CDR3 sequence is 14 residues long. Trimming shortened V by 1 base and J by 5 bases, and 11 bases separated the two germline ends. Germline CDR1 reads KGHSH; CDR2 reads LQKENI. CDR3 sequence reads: CASSPLRGETEAFF. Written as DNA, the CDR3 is TGTGCCAGCTCACCACTTCGGGGGGAAACTGAAGCTTTCTTT.

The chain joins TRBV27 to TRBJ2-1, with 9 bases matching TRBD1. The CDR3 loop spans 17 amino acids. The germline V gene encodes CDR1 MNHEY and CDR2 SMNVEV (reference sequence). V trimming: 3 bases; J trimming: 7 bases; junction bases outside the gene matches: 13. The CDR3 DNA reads TGTGCCAGCAGTTTGAGGGCTCCGGGACAGGGATTAAATGAGCAGTTCTTC. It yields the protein CASSLRAPGQGLNEQFF.

CDR3 DNA: TGTGCCAGTAGTTTAGCGGGGGGGCCCAAAAACATTCAGTACTTC. Protein sequence: CASSLAGGPKNIQYF. The rearrangement uses TRBV19 and TRBJ2-4; 11 bases line up with TRBD2. The CDR3 is 15 residues long. With V trimmed by 5 bases and J by 2 bases, 2 bases remained unmatched. CDR1 LNHDA and CDR2 SQIVND come from the germline V gene (reference sequence).

The CDR3 here is CASSRQAGTSIPNEQFF. The CDR3 DNA sequence: TGCGCCAGCAGCCGGCAGGCCGGGACTAGCATCCCCAATGAGCAGTTCTTC. The chain combines TRBV5-1 with TRBJ2-1; 9 bases are shared with TRBD2. V shed 4 bases, J shed 6 bases, and the junction held 14 bases outside the gene matches. Looked up from germline, CDR1 is SGHRS and CDR2 is YFSETQ. This CDR3 comprises 17 residues.

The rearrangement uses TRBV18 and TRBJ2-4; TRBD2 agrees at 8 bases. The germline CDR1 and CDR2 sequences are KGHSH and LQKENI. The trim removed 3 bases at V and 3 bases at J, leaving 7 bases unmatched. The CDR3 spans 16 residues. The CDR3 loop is CASSPETGGVKNIQYF. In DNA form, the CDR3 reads TGTGCCAGCTCACCGGAAACGGGGGGGGTCAAAAACATTCAGTACTTC.

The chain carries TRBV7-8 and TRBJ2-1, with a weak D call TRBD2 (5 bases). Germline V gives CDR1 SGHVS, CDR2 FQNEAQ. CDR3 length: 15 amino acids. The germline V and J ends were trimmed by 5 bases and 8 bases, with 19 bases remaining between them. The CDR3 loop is CASSPARASPHEQFF. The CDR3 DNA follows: TGTGCCAGCAGCCCCGCTAGGGCTAGCCCTCATGAGCAGTTCTTC.

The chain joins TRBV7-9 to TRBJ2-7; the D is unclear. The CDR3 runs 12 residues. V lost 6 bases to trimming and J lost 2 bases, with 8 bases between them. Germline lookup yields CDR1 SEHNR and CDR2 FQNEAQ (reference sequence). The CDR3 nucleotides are TGTGCCAGCAGATCTACTACCTACGAGCAGTACTTC. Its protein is CASRSTTYEQYF.

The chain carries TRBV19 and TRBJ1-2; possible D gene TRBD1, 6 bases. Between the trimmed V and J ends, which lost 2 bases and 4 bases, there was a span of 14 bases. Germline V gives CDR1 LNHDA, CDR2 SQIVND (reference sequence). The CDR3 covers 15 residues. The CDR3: CASSINLGAVYGYTF. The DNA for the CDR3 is TGTGCCAGTAGTATAAATTTGGGGGCAGTCTATGGCTACACCTTC. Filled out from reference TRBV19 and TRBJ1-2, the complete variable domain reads DGGITQSPKYLFRKEGQNVTLSCEQNLNHDAMYWYRQDPGQGLRLIYYSQIVNDFQKGDIAEGYSVSREKKESFPLTVTSAQKNPTAFYLCASSINLGAVYGYTFGSGTRLTVV.